This T cell receptor (beta chain) comes out of a study of blood T cells in healthy people across ages. Study at large: About one barcoded beta molecule per two T cells came from capture by template switching.

Study-wide points: In these data, TCR beta diversity tracked strongly with naive T cell percentage.

Note on this clonotype: Its antigen is unidentified.

The CDR3 is 15 amino acids. CDR1 and CDR2 (germline): LGHDT, YNNKEL (reference sequence). V was shortened by 4 bases and J by 11 bases, with 23 bases between the two germline ends. A sample-barcoded 5' primer and a J-beta primer mix were used in a second PCR of about 7 to 12 cycles. TCRdb fed the 5' RACE reads into MiXCR, producing one record per CDR3 protein. The sample carries more than 800,000 distinct CDR3 sequences, 35% to 50% recorded once. This TCR derives from a woman aged 55 to 70 in good health. The chain combines TRBV3-1 with TRBJ2-5; D perhaps matches TRBD1 (6 bases). The source material was blood. This CDR3 reads CASSRMAGVIDEQYF. CDR3 DNA sequence: TGTGCCAGCAGCCGCATGGCAGGGGTAATCGATGAGCAGTACTTC.